This T cell receptor beta chain was recorded in a study of blood T cell repertoires in COVID-19. Study-wide background: Samples representing acute and convalescent COVID-19 were sourced from the United States, Italy and Spain. T cells, B-cell-depleted T cells, or PBMCs supplied cDNA or gDNA.

The authors' processing: Amplification with reference gene primers provided the estimates of nucleated cell counts. TCRdb's copy holds only in-frame clones and misses some; the assay was immunoSEQ multiplex PCR. The V and J calls and the clone size are those of that table, but D and trimming were determined from the DNA. The data hold under 140,000 clones, with 70% to 90% observed a single time. Trimming cost V 8 bases and J 2 bases, with 15 bases left between them. This CDR3 contains 14 residues. Germline CDR1 reads MNHNY; CDR2 reads SVGAGI (reference sequence). The specimen sequenced was peripheral blood. This clonotype originated in a woman in her forties or fifties with acute or convalescent COVID-19. This chain links TRBV6-6 with TRBJ2-5, with D possibly being TRBD1 (7 bases). The CDR3 reads CASRPGGLQETQYF. CDR3 sequence (DNA): TGTGCCAGCCGCCCAGGGGGGCTTCAAGAGACCCAGTACTTC.